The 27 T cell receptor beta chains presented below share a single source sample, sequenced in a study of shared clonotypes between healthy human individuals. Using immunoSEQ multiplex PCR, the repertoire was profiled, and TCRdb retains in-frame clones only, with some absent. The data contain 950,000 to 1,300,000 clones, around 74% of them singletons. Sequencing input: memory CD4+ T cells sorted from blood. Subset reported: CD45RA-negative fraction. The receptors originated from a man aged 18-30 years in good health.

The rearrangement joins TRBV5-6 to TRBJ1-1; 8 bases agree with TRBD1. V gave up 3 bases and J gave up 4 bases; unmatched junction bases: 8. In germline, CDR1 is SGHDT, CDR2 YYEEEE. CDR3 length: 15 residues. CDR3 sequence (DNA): TGTGCCAGCAGCTCGGGACAGGTGAGGTTCACTGAAGCTTTCTTT. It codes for CASSSGQVRFTEAFF.

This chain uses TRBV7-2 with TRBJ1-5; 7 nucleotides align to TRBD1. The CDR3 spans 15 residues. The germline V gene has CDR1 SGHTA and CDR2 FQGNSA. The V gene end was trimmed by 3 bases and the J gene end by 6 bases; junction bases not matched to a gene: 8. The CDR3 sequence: CASSLRQGGGQPQHF. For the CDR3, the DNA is TGTGCCAGCAGCTTGAGACAGGGCGGGGGTCAGCCCCAGCATTTT.

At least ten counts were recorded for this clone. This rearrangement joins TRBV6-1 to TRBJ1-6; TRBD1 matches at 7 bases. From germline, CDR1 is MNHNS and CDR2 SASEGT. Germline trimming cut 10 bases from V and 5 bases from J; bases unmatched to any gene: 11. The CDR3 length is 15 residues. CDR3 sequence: CATLRTGANNSPLHF. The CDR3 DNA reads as TGTGCCACCTTAAGGACAGGAGCCAATAATTCACCCCTCCACTTT.

The CDR3, as DNA: TGTGCCAGCAGTGCCACCGGGACAGAGTTCGGAAAACTGTTTTTT. Its protein product is CASSATGTEFGKLFF. This chain joins TRBV9 and TRBJ1-4, with 7 bases aligning to TRBD1. V was clipped by 5 bases and J by 10 bases; unmatched bases: 14. The CDR3 contains 15 residues. CDR1 and CDR2 from the germline V gene are SGDLS and YYNGEE.

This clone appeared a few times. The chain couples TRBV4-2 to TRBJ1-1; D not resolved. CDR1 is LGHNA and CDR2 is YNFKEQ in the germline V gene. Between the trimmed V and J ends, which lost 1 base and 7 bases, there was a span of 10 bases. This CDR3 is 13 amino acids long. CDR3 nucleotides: TGTGCCAGCAGCCAAGGCATTCACCTTGAAGCTTTCTTT. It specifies CASSQGIHLEAFF.

DNA for the CDR3: TGTGCCAGCTCACAGACAGAGACTCTTAGCAATCAGCCCCAGCATTTT. Translation gives CASSQTETLSNQPQHF. The rearrangement links TRBV18 to TRBJ1-5, with a possible D match to TRBD1 (5 bases). The CDR3 covers 16 residues. Germline V gene data show CDR1 as KGHSH and CDR2 as LQKENI. V was clipped by 4 bases and J by 0 bases, with 13 bases between them.

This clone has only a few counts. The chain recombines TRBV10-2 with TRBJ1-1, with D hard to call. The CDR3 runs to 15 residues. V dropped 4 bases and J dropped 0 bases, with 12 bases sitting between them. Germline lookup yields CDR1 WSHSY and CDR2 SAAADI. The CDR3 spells CASSGDKSMNTEAFF. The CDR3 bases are TGCGCCAGCAGTGGCGATAAGTCAATGAACACTGAAGCTTTCTTT.

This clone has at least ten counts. This CDR3 is CASSIVQGTQPQHF. CDR3 nucleotides: TGTGCCAGTAGTATCGTGCAGGGGACTCAGCCCCAGCATTTT. The genes are TRBV19 and TRBJ1-5; perhaps TRBD1 as D (6 bases). Per germline, CDR1 LNHDA and CDR2 SQIVND (reference sequence). V was pared by 3 bases and J by 6 bases, with 12 bases between. The CDR3 runs 14 residues. Complete variable domain (other parts from reference TRBV19 and TRBJ1-5): DGGITQSPKYLFRKEGQNVTLSCEQNLNHDAMYWYRQDPGQGLRLIYYSQIVNDFQKGDIAEGYSVSREKKESFPLTVTSAQKNPTAFYLCASSIVQGTQPQHFGDGTRLSIL.

The CDR3 spells CASSLTGELTDTQYF. Written as DNA, the CDR3 is TGTGCCAGCAGCCTGACAGGGGAGTTGACAGATACGCAGTATTTT. The gene calls are TRBV5-4 and TRBJ2-3, with 8 positions matching TRBD1. CDR3 length: 15 residues. V gave up 4 bases and J gave up 3 bases; unmatched junction bases: 7. Per the germline V gene, CDR1 is SGHNT and CDR2 is YYREEE (reference sequence).

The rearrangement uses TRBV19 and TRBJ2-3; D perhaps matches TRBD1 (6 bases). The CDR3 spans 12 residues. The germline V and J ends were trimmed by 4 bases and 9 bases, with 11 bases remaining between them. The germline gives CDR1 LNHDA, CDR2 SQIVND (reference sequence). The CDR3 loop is CASSTRGGTQYF. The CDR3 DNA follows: TGTGCCAGTAGTACCAGGGGCGGGACGCAGTATTTT.

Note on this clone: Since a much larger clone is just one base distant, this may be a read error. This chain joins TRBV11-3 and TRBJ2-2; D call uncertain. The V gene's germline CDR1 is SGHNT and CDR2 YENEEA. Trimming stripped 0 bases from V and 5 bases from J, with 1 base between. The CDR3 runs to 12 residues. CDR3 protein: CASSLETGELFF. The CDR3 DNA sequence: TGTGCCAGCAGCTTAGAGACCGGGGAGCTGTTTTTT. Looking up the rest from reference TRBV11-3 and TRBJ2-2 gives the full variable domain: EAGVVQSPRYKIIEKKQPVAFWCNPISGHNTLYWYLQNLGQGPELLIRYENEEAVDDSQLPKDRFSAERLKGVDSTLKIQPAELGDSAVYLCASSLETGELFFGEGSRLTVL.

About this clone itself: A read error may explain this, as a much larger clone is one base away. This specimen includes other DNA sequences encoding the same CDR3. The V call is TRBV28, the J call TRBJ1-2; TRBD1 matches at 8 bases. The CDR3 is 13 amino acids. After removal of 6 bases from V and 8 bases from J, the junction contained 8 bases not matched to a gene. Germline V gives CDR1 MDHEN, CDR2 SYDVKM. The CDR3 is CASSSGQGGGYTF. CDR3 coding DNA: TGTGCCAGCAGCTCCGGACAGGGAGGCGGCTACACCTTC.

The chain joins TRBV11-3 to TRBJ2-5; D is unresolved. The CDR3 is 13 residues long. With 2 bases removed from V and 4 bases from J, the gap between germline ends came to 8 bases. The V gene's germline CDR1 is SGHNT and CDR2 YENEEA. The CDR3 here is CASSLWSGETQYF. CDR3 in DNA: TGTGCCAGCAGCTTATGGAGTGGAGAGACCCAGTACTTC. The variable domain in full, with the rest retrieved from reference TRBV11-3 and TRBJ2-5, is EAGVVQSPRYKIIEKKQPVAFWCNPISGHNTLYWYLQNLGQGPELLIRYENEEAVDDSQLPKDRFSAERLKGVDSTLKIQPAELGDSAVYLCASSLWSGETQYFGPGTRLLVL.

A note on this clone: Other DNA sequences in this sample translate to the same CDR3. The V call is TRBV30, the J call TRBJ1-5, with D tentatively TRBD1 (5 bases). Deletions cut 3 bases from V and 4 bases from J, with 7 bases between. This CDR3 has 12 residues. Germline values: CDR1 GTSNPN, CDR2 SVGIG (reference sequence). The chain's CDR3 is CAWSGGNQPQHF. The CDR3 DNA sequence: TGTGCCTGGAGCGGGGGTAATCAGCCCCAGCATTTT.

In nucleotides, the CDR3 is TGCGCCAGCAGCTCACAGGGGGGGTACACTGAAGCTTTCTTT. Encoded protein: CASSSQGGYTEAFF. The V gene is TRBV5-1, the J gene TRBJ1-1, with 8 nucleotides matching TRBD1. The germline CDR1 and CDR2 sequences are SGHRS and YFSETQ. The V segment lost 3 bases and the J segment 3 bases; nucleotides outside the gene matches: 4. This CDR3 has 14 amino acids.

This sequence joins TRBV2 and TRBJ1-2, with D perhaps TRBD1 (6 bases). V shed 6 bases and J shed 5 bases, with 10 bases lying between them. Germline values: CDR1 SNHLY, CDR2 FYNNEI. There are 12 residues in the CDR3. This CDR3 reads CASREGGYGYTF. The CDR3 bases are TGTGCCAGCAGGGAGGGGGGGTATGGCTACACCTTC.

The CDR3 here is CASGGGAMSYNEQFF. The CDR3 nucleotides read TGCGCCAGCGGCGGGGGGGCCATGTCCTACAATGAGCAGTTCTTC. J is TRBJ2-1 and V is TRBV10-2; 9 bases align to TRBD2. In germline, CDR1 is WSHSY, CDR2 SAAADI. J was trimmed by 1 base and V by 8 bases; bases with no gene match: 6. This CDR3 is 15 amino acids long.

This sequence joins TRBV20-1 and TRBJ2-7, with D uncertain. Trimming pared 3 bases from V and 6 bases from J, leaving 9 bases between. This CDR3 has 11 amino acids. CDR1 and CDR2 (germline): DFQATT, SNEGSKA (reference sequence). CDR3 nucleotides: TGCAGTGCTAGGCTCTCGTCCGAGCAGTACTTC. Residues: CSARLSSEQYF.

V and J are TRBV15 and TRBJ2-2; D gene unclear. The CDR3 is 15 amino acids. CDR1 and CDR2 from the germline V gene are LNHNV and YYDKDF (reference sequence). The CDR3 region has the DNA TGTGCGATCAGCGTAGGGTACGGAAACACCGGGGAGCTGTTTTTT. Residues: CAISVGYGNTGELFF.

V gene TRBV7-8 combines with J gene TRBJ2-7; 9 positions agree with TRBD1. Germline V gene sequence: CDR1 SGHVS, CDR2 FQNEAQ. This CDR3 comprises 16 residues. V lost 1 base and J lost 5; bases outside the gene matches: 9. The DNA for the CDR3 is TGTGCCAGCAGCTTAGAACCGGGACAGGGTTCCCACGAGCAGTACTTC. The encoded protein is CASSLEPGQGSHEQYF.

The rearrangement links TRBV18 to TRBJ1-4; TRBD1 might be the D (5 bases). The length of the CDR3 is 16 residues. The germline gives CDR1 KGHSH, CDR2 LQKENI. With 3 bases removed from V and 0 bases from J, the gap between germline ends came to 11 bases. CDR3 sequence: CASSPNQGTTNEKLFF. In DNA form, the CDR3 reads TGTGCCAGCTCACCGAACCAGGGAACAACTAATGAAAAACTGTTTTTT. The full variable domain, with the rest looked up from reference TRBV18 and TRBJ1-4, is NAGVMQNPRHLVRRRGQEARLRCSPMKGHSHVYWYRQLPEEGLKFMVYLQKENIIDESGMPKERFSAEFPKEGPSILRIQQVVRGDSAAYFCASSPNQGTTNEKLFFGSGTQLSVL.

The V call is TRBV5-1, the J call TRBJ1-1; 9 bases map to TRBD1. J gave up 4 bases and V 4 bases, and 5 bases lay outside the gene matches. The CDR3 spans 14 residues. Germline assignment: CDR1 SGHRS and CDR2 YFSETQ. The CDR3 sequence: CASSGGQGGTEAFF. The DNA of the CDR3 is TGCGCCAGCAGCGGGGGACAGGGTGGCACTGAAGCTTTCTTT.

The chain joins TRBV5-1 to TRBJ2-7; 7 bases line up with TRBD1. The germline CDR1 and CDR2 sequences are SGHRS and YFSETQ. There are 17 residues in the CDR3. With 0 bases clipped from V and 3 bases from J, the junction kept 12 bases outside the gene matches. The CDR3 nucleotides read TGCGCCAGCAGCTTGGGAGGGGACAGATTTATTCGCTACGAGCAGTACTTC. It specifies CASSLGGDRFIRYEQYF. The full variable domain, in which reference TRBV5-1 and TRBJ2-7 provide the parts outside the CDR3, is KAGVTQTPRYLIKTRGQQVTLSCSPISGHRSVSWYQQTPGQGLQFLFEYFSETQRNKGNFPGRFSGRQFSNSRSEMNVSTLELGDSALYLCASSLGGDRFIRYEQYFGPGTRLTVT.

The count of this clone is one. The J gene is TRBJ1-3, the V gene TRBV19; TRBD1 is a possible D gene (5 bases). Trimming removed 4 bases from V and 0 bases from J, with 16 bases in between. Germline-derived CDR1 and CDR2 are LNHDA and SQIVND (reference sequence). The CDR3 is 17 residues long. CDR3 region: CASSKTGPGSSGNTIYF. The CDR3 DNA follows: TGTGCCAGTAGTAAAACGGGACCCGGGAGCTCTGGAAACACCATATATTTT.

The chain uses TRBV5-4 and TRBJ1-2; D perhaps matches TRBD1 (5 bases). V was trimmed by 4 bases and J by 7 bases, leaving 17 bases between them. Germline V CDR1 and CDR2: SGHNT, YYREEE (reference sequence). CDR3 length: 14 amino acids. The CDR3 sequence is CASSDPGGEGGYTF. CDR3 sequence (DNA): TGTGCCAGCAGCGATCCCGGGGGAGAGGGTGGCTACACCTTC. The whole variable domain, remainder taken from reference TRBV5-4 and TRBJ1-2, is ETGVTQSPTHLIKTRGQQVTLRCSSQSGHNTVSWYQQALGQGPQFIFQYYREEENGRGNFPPRFSGLQFPNYSSELNVNALELDDSALYLCASSDPGGEGGYTFGSGTRLTVV.

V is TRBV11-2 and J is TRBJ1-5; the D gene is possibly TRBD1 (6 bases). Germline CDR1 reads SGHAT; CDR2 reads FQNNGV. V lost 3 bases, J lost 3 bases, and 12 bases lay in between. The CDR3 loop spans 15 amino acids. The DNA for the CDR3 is TGTGCCAGCAGCTTGGGGACACCTAACAATCAGCCCCAGCATTTT. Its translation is CASSLGTPNNQPQHF.

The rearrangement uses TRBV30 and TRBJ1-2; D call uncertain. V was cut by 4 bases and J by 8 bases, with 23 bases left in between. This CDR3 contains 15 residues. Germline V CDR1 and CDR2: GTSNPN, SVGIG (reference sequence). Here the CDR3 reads CAWTTSELGYGGYTF. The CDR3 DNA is TGTGCCTGGACCACATCCGAGTTGGGATATGGAGGCTACACCTTC.